Listed below are T cell receptor beta chains from one sample, sequenced in a study of beta chain features in type 1 diabetes. Clones were sequenced by immunoSEQ multiplex PCR, and TCRdb holds only the in-frame ones, with some missing. The table has about 150,000 clones, 10% seen once; the top ten hold 0.4% to 0.55%. The sample consisted of central memory CD4+ T cells from blood. The receptors stem from a man aged 25 to 40 with type 1 diabetes. The CDR3 runs from the conserved cysteine through the conserved F or W. Each record gives: CDR3 DNA, CDR3 protein, clone size, V gene, D gene, J gene. The D gene is left open where the match is weak. Some rows mark clone size as missing; the rest say once, few, many or name a class of expanded clone.

TGTGCCAGCAGCTTGACTAGCGGGAGAAGAGAGACCCAGTACTTC,CASSLTSGRRETQYF,few,TRBV7-9,TRBD2,TRBJ2-5
TGTGCCAGCAGCGTGACTAGCGACAATGAGCAGTTCTTC,CASSVTSDNEQFF,few,TRBV7-3,TRBD2,TRBJ2-1
TGTGCCAGCAGCCTAAACTCCGACAGGGGCTACACCTTC,CASSLNSDRGYTF,-,TRBV11-2,-,TRBJ1-2
TGTGCCAGCAGTCGACAAGCTACTAATCAGCCCCAGCATTTT,CASSRQATNQPQHF,few,TRBV6-6,-,TRBJ1-5
TGCGCCAGCAGCCACCGAGACAGGGGGCGGACCGGGGAGCTGTTTTTT,CASSHRDRGRTGELFF,-,TRBV4-1,TRBD1,TRBJ2-2
TGTGCCAGCAGCACAATCAGGGAGACCCAGTACTTC,CASSTIRETQYF,few,TRBV11-2,-,TRBJ2-5
TGCAGCGGGGAGGGCTCTGGAAACACCATATATTTT,CSGEGSGNTIYF,-,TRBV29-1,-,TRBJ1-3
TGTGCCAGCAGCTTGGGTTTAGCAGGGGGCTCAGGAGAGACCCAGTACTTC,CASSLGLAGGSGETQYF,-,TRBV5-6,TRBD1,TRBJ2-5
TGTGCCAATTCTCAGGGGGGTAATCAGCCCCAGCATTTT,CANSQGGNQPQHF,-,TRBV2,TRBD1,TRBJ1-5
TGCGCCAGCAGCCCAGAAGCGGGAGGCACCTACAATGAGCAGTTCTTC,CASSPEAGGTYNEQFF,once,TRBV5-1,TRBD2,TRBJ2-1
TGTGCCAGCAGCCTCGGGACAGGGATTGTCGCTGAAGCTTTCTTT,CASSLGTGIVAEAFF,few,TRBV7-9,TRBD1,TRBJ1-1
TGTGCCATCAGTGACTGGGGCGCTGGGGCCAACGTCCTGACTTTC,CAISDWGAGANVLTF,few,TRBV10-3,-,TRBJ2-6
TGCGCCAGCAGCCAGGACTCTTACAATGAGCAGTTCTTC,CASSQDSYNEQFF,-,TRBV4-3,-,TRBJ2-1
TGTGCCACCAGCATAGCTCTGGGCGAGCAGTACTTC,CATSIALGEQYF,-,TRBV15,-,TRBJ2-7
TGTGCCAGCAGCTTATCAGCCGCTGGGGGCCACGAGCAGTACTTC,CASSLSAAGGHEQYF,-,TRBV7-9,-,TRBJ2-7
TGTGCCAGCAGTCCCGACAGGATTTTAGAGTTCTTC,CASSPDRILEFF,-,TRBV28,-,TRBJ2-1
TGCGCCAGCAGCTCCGGGACAGGGTACAATGAGCAGTTCTTC,CASSSGTGYNEQFF,few,TRBV4-1,TRBD1,TRBJ2-1
TGTGCCAGCAGCCCGCAGGGGGCTCGAAACTATGGCTACACCTTC,CASSPQGARNYGYTF,-,TRBV7-9,TRBD1,TRBJ1-2
TGTGCCAGCAGTGGAGGGGACTGGGCCTACGAGCAGTACTTC,CASSGGDWAYEQYF,-,TRBV11-2,-,TRBJ2-7
TGCGCCAGCAGCCAGACTAGTGTTCGCACCGGGGAGCTGTTTTTT,CASSQTSVRTGELFF,-,TRBV4-3,-,TRBJ2-2
TGTGCCAGCAGCAATGCCGGGACAGGGGGCGTCCAGCAGTACTTC,CASSNAGTGGVQQYF,-,TRBV4-2,TRBD1,TRBJ2-5
TGTGCCTGGAACGAGGGCTATGGCTACACCTTC,CAWNEGYGYTF,-,TRBV30,-,TRBJ1-2
TGCGCCAGCAGCCAAGGGACAGGGGCAGGAGATACGCAGTATTTT,CASSQGTGAGDTQYF,few,TRBV4-3,TRBD1,TRBJ2-3
TGTGCCATCAGTGGACAGGGGGTAGAGCTGTTTTTT,CAISGQGVELFF,few,TRBV10-3,TRBD1,TRBJ2-2
TGTGCCAGCAGCCCCGACCCAGGAGATACGCAGTATTTT,CASSPDPGDTQYF,-,TRBV4-2,-,TRBJ2-3
TGTGCCTGGAGTGGCCGGCAGGGGAACACTGAAGCTTTCTTT,CAWSGRQGNTEAFF,few,TRBV30,-,TRBJ1-1
TGTGCCAGCAGCTCTACGGACAGGGCAGTGAACATTCAGTACTTC,CASSSTDRAVNIQYF,few,TRBV7-9,TRBD1,TRBJ2-4
TGTGCCAGCAGCGGTCCCCTTGCCAGGGGACACATTCAGTACTTC,CASSGPLARGHIQYF,few,TRBV21-1,-,TRBJ2-4
TGTGCCAGCGGGACAGTAAAAGAGACCCAGTACTTC,CASGTVKETQYF,-,TRBV2,TRBD1,TRBJ2-5
TGTGCCTGGGAGCCGGTATACTCAACTAATGAAAAACTGTTTTTT,CAWEPVYSTNEKLFF,few,TRBV30,-,TRBJ1-4
TGTGCCAGTAGCTGGGACAGCCAACAATCTTACGAGCAGTACTTC,CASSWDSQQSYEQYF,-,TRBV19,TRBD1,TRBJ2-7
TGTGCCAGCAGTTACCCGGACAGGGTTCTGACTTTC,CASSYPDRVLTF,few,TRBV6-5,TRBD1,TRBJ2-6
TGTGCCAGCAGCTCGGGACTAGCGGTTAATGAGCAGTTCTTC,CASSSGLAVNEQFF,many,TRBV11-3,TRBD2,TRBJ2-1
TGTGCCAGCAGCCCCTCCTTAGGGAGGCTGAACACTGAAGCTTTCTTT,CASSPSLGRLNTEAFF,-,TRBV4-2,-,TRBJ1-1
TGTGCCAGCAGCGACCGGGAGAGGGGCTACGAGCAGTACTTC,CASSDRERGYEQYF,-,TRBV9,-,TRBJ2-7
TGCGCCAGCAGCCAATTAGCGGGTTACGAGCAGTACTTC,CASSQLAGYEQYF,-,TRBV4-3,TRBD2,TRBJ2-7
TGCAGCGTTGCAGGAGGGACAGGGGGCACAGATACGCAGTATTTT,CSVAGGTGGTDTQYF,-,TRBV29-1,TRBD1,TRBJ2-3
TGTGCCAGCAGCTTCGACAGGGGAGACACTGAAGCTTTCTTT,CASSFDRGDTEAFF,few,TRBV5-4,TRBD1,TRBJ1-1
TGTGCCAGCAGTCTGGGGGGGTTGGGGCAGCCCCAGCATTTT,CASSLGGLGQPQHF,-,TRBV7-2,-,TRBJ1-5
TGCGCCAGCAGCCAAGAAATAATAGCGGACACCTACAATGAGCAGTTCTTC,CASSQEIIADTYNEQFF,-,TRBV4-1,-,TRBJ2-1
TGCGCCAGCAGCTTGGTTCCCGGGACAGACTATGGCTACACCTTC,CASSLVPGTDYGYTF,few,TRBV5-1,TRBD1,TRBJ1-2
TGTGCCAGCAGTGATCCCAACCAAGAGACCCAGTACTTC,CASSDPNQETQYF,few,TRBV2,-,TRBJ2-5
TGCGCCAGCAGCCTACGGACTAGCGAGAAGACCCAGTACTTC,CASSLRTSEKTQYF,-,TRBV5-1,TRBD2,TRBJ2-5
TGCGCCAGCAGCCAAAGGGGCACTGAAGCTTTCTTT,CASSQRGTEAFF,few,TRBV4-3,-,TRBJ1-1
TGCGCCAGCAGCCCTGGGACAGGGGGCATCACTGAAGCTTTCTTT,CASSPGTGGITEAFF,few,TRBV5-1,TRBD1,TRBJ1-1
TGCAGCGTTGCCCGGACTAGCGGGAGGGATGAGCAGTTCTTC,CSVARTSGRDEQFF,-,TRBV29-1,TRBD2,TRBJ2-1
TGTGCCAGCAGCCCCGGGATGCCCGGATTTCCCGGGGAGCTGTTTTTT,CASSPGMPGFPGELFF,few,TRBV9,-,TRBJ2-2
TGCGCCAGCAGCCAAGATTATCCAGCACAGGGAGACGGCGAGCAGTACTTC,CASSQDYPAQGDGEQYF,-,TRBV4-3,-,TRBJ2-7
TGTGCCAGCAGCCTCACAGTAGAGCAGTTCTTC,CASSLTVEQFF,-,TRBV7-8,-,TRBJ2-1
TGTGCCAGCAGTGGGGTGGGGGGGGGACTTACCTACGAGCAGTACTTC,CASSGVGGGLTYEQYF,-,TRBV5-4,TRBD2,TRBJ2-7
TGCGCCAGCAGCCAAGATAGACTAGCTCCCCAGTACTTC,CASSQDRLAPQYF,-,TRBV4-1,TRBD2,TRBJ2-7
TGTGCCAGTAGTATACAAAGACAGGGGGCCTACGAGCAGTACTTC,CASSIQRQGAYEQYF,-,TRBV19,TRBD1,TRBJ2-7
TGTGCCAGCAGCCCTAACAGGGTACAGACCCAGTACTTC,CASSPNRVQTQYF,-,TRBV7-2,-,TRBJ2-5
TGTGCCAGTAGTTCCGGGACTAGTTTCTACGAGCAGTACTTC,CASSSGTSFYEQYF,-,TRBV19,TRBD2,TRBJ2-7